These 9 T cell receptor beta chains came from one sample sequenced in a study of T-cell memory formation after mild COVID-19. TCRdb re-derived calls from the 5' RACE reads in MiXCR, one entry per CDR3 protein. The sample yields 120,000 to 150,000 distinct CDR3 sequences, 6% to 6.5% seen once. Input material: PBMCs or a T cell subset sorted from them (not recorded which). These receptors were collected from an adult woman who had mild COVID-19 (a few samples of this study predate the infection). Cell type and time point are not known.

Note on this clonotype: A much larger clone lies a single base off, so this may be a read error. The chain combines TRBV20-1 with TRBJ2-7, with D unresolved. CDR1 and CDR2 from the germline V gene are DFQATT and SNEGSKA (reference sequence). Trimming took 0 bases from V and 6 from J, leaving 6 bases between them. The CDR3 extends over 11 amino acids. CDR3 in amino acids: CSARDRSEQYF. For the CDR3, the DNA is TGCAGTGCTAGAGATAGGTCCGAGCAGTACTTC.

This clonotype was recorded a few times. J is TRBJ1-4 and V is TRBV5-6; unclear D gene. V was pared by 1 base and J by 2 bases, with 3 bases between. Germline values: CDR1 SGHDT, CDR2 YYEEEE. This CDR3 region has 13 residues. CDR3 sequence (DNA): TGTGCCAGCAGCTTGATGACTAATGAAAAACTGTTTTTT. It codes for CASSLMTNEKLFF.

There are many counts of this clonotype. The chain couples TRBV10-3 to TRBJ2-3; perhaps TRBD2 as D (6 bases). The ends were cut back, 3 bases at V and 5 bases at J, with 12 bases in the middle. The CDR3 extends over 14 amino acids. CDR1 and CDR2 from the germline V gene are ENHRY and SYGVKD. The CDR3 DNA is TGTGCCATCAGTGAAGGAGGGCCGGTAGATACGCAGTATTTT. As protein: CAISEGGPVDTQYF.

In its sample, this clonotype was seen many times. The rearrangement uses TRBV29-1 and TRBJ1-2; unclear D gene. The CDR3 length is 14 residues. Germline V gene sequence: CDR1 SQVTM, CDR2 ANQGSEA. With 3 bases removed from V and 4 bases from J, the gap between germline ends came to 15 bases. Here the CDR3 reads CSVDSEGEGYGYTF. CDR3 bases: TGCAGCGTTGACTCGGAGGGAGAGGGCTATGGCTACACCTTC.

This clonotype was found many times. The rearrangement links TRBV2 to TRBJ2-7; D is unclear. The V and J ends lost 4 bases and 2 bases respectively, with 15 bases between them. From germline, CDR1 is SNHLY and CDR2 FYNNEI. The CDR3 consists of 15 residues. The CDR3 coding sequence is TGTGCCAGCAGTGTGAGAAGAGGAGAGCCCTACGAGCAGTACTTC. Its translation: CASSVRRGEPYEQYF.

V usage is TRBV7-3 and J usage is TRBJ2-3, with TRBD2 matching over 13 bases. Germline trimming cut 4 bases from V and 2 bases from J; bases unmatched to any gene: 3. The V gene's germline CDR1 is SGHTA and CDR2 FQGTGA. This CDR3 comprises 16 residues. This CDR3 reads CASSSGLAGNTDTQYF. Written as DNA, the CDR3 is TGTGCCAGCAGCTCGGGACTAGCGGGGAACACAGATACGCAGTATTTT.

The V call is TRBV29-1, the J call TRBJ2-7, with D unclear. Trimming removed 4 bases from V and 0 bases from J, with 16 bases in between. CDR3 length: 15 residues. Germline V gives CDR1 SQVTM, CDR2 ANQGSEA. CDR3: CSVAHRLSSSYEQYF. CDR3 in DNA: TGCAGCGTTGCCCACCGATTGTCAAGCTCCTACGAGCAGTACTTC.

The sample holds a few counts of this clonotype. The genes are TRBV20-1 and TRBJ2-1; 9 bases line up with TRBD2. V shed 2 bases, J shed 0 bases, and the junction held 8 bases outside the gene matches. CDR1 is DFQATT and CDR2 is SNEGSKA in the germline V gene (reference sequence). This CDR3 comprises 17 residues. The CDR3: CSARTLAGLSSYNEQFF. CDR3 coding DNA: TGCAGTGCTAGAACACTAGCGGGCCTCAGCTCCTACAATGAGCAGTTCTTC.

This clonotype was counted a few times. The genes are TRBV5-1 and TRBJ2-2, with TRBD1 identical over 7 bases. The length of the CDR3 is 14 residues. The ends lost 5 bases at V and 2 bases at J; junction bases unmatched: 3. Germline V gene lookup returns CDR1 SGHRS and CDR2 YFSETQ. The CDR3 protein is CASRDRDNTGELFF. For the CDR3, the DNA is TGCGCCAGCAGAGACAGGGACAACACCGGGGAGCTGTTTTTT.